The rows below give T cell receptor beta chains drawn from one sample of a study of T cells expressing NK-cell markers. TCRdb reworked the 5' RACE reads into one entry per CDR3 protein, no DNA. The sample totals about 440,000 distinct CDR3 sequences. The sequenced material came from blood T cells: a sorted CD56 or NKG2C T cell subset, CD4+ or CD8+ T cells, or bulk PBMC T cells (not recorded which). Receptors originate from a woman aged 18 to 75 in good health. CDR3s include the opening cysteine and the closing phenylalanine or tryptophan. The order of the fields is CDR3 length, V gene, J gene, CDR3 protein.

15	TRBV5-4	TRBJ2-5	CASSLALGIGETQYF
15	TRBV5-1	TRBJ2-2	CASRPVIAPTGELFF
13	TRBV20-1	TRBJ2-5	CSAQSGIQETQYF
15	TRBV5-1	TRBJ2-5	CASSLGTSGAETQYF
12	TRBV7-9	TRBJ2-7	CASSVTVQEQYF
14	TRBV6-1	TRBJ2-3	CASRLEGAEDTQYF
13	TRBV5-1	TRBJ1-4	CASSGTTNEKLFF
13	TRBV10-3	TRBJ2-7	CAISEGAGYEQYF
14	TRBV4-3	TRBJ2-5	CASSQDVRGETQYF
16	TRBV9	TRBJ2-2	CASSVGLIPSGGELFF
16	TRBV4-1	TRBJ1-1	CASSQESGGLVAEAFF
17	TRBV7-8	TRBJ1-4	CASSLGLSVSTNEKLFF
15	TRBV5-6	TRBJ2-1	CASSLWGANYNEQFF
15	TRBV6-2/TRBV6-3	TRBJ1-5	CASSQGTGTNQPQHF
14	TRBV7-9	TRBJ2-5	CASSSTGVRETQYF
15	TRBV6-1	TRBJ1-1	CASSPPGRANTEAFF
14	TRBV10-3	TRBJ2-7	CAIKFGTGSYEQYF
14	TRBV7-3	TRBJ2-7	CASSQQAGVSEQYF
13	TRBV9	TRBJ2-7	CASSLLAGDEQYF
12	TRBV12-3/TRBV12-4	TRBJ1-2	CASSFRRGGYTF
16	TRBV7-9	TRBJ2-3	CASSLATPRDTREQYF
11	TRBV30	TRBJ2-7	CAWSLRYEQYF
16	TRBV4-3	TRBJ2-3	CASSQDLGEVTDTQYF
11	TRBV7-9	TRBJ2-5	CASSFEQTQYF
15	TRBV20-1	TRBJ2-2	CSASRQGGNTGELFF
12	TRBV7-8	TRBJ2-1	CAIATGLPEQFF
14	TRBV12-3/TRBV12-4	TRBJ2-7	CASLGGLGLSKQYF
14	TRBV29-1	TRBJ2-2	CSGGDRGGTGELFF
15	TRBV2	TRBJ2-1	CASSPGQPVYNEQFF
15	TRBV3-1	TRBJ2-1	CATCRGVEGFGEQFF
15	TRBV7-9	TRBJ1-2	CASSTDRVGNYGYTF
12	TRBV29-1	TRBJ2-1	CSVMPGGNEQFF
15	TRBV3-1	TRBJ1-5	CASSPGIGGYQPQHF
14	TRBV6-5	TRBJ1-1	CASSYPGRAGEAFF